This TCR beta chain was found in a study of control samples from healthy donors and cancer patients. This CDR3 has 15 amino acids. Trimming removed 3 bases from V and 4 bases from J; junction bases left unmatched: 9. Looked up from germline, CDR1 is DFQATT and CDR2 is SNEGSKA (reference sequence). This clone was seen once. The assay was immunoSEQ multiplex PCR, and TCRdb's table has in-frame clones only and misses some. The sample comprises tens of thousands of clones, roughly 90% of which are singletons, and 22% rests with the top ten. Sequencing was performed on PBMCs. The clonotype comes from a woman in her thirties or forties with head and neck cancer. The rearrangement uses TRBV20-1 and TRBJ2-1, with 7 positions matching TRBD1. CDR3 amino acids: CSASRGQSPYNEQFF. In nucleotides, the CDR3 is TGCAGTGCTAGTAGGGGACAGTCTCCTTACAATGAGCAGTTCTTC.